This is a list of T cell receptor beta chains from one sample in a study of shared clonotypes between healthy human individuals. Sequencing used immunoSEQ multiplex PCR; TCRdb keeps in-frame clones, though not all of them. The data contain about 2 million clones, over 85% of them singletons. Specimen: naive CD8+ T cells sorted from blood. The source is a man aged 18-30 years in good health. Each CDR3 is given without its conserved first and last residue.

cdr3_aa: ASSVAGGGYGYT; v_call: TRBV9
cdr3_aa: ASSAQERTEAF; v_call: TRBV2
cdr3_aa: ASSDALRGEQY; v_call: TRBV6-1
cdr3_aa: ASSWGLAGGVGEQF; v_call: TRBV11-2
cdr3_aa: ASSDPDAGPEAF; v_call: TRBV10-2
cdr3_aa: ASSQDGVGEQF; v_call: TRBV4-3
cdr3_aa: ASSRGTAKEGYT; v_call: TRBV7-9
cdr3_aa: ASSLVEGLNTEAF; v_call: TRBV5-1
cdr3_aa: SAATAYGYT; v_call: TRBV20-1
cdr3_aa: ASSFGLYLRYEQY; v_call: TRBV28
cdr3_aa: ASSEARWGHGYT; v_call: TRBV6-1
cdr3_aa: ASSQDRLYEQY; v_call: TRBV4-1
cdr3_aa: ASSLVDSEAYEQY; v_call: TRBV6-5
cdr3_aa: ASSLSMGSHYGYT; v_call: TRBV7-9
cdr3_aa: ASGLGSTSGDRYNEQF; v_call: TRBV12-5
cdr3_aa: ASRPLTVLGYNSPLH; v_call: TRBV27
cdr3_aa: ASSVVGDTYEQY; v_call: TRBV9
cdr3_aa: ASSWGSNTGELF; v_call: TRBV6-5
cdr3_aa: ASSLGAGREYEQY; v_call: TRBV11-2
cdr3_aa: ASSLMTGTQETQY; v_call: TRBV9
cdr3_aa: ASSYRGRNYGYT; v_call: TRBV4-3
cdr3_aa: ASSHQLAQVQETQY; v_call: TRBV7-9
cdr3_aa: ASSLGRHREAF; v_call: TRBV13
cdr3_aa: ASSQDGGQADEQY; v_call: TRBV4-3
cdr3_aa: ACSSHTGELF; v_call: TRBV30
cdr3_aa: ASSYEPGTGGSYEQY; v_call: TRBV5-1
cdr3_aa: ASSLSPGRAVDTQY; v_call: TRBV7-8